This T cell receptor (beta chain) originates from a study of blood T cell repertoires in COVID-19. Across the whole study: The United States, Italy and Spain were the sources of the acute and convalescent COVID-19 samples. PBMCs, B-cell-depleted T cells, or T cells were the source of the cDNA or gDNA that made up the material.

Trimming stripped 5 bases from V and 7 bases from J, with 20 bases between. CDR3 length equals 15 residues. Germline V gives CDR1 MDHEN, CDR2 SYDVKM. Source study methods: Amplification with reference gene primers provided the estimates of nucleated cell counts. Clones were read by immunoSEQ multiplex PCR, and TCRdb kept only the in-frame ones, dropping some. From that table come the V and J calls and clone size; the DNA was used to work out D and trimming. The profile covers 140,000 to 150,000 clones, with about 85% appearing a single time and around 40% taken by the ten largest. Sequenced input: peripheral blood. This receptor was taken from a human donor in a cohort sampled during active COVID-19. The rearrangement joins TRBV28 to TRBJ1-2; D is unresolved. The CDR3 region is CASSTGIGREGGYTF. In nucleotides, the CDR3 is TGTGCCAGCAGTACGGGGATAGGTAGGGAAGGTGGCTACACCTTC.